These 10 T cell receptor beta chains were all obtained from the same sample, sequenced in a study of blood T cells in healthy people across ages. Next came a second PCR, run for about 6 to 11 cycles, which used a sample-barcoded 5' primer along with a J-beta primer mix. TCRdb redid the calling of the 5' RACE reads with MiXCR, one entry per CDR3 protein. This table has about a million distinct CDR3 sequences, about two fifths appearing once. Sequenced: blood. Every receptor here comes from a man younger than 30 in good health.

To note about this clonotype: A read error may be the cause here, since a much bigger clone is one base away. This rearrangement joins TRBV29-1 to TRBJ1-2; D is perhaps TRBD1 (6 bases). Germline V gene lookup returns CDR1 SQVTM and CDR2 ANQGSEA. The CDR3 is 13 residues long. CDR3 in DNA: TGCAGCGTTGAGGGACAACTTAACTATGGCTACATCTTC. Its translation is CSVEGQLNYGYIF.

The rearrangement joins TRBV12-3 or TRBV12-4 to TRBJ2-7; D possibly uses TRBD1 or TRBD2 (5 bases each). Trimming took off 7 bases at V and 7 bases at J, with 20 bases between the two ends. The CDR3 spans 14 residues. The CDR3 nucleotides are TGTGCCAGCACGACCGGGACGAACTACAATGAGCAGTACTTC. Translation gives CASTTGTNYNEQYF.

This clonotype was recorded a few times. This chain joins TRBV29-1 and TRBJ1-1; D is possibly TRBD1 (6 bases). CDR3 length equals 13 residues. V was clipped by 2 bases and J by 0 bases, with 7 bases between them. Germline loops: CDR1 SQVTM, CDR2 ANQGSEA. This CDR3 reads CSVERQVNTEAFF. The CDR3 coding sequence is TGCAGCGTTGAACGACAGGTGAACACTGAAGCTTTCTTT.

V is TRBV20-1 and J is TRBJ1-2, with 7 bases identical to TRBD1. In germline, CDR1 is DFQATT, CDR2 SNEGSKA (reference sequence). After removal of 8 bases from V and 4 bases from J, the junction contained 16 bases not matched to a gene. The CDR3 length is 15 residues. CDR3 bases: TGCAGTCTTGCCCCCGCCGGGACAGAAACCTATGGCTACACCTTC. Its protein product is CSLAPAGTETYGYTF.

This clonotype showed up many times. The rearrangement uses TRBV6-2 or TRBV6-3 and TRBJ1-1, with D hard to call. The CDR3 is 12 amino acids. From germline, CDR1 is MNHEY and CDR2 SVGEGT. V shed 2 bases and J shed 5 bases, with 6 bases lying between them. CDR3 bases: TGTGCCAGCAGTTACCCACAGACTGAAGCTTTCTTT. Translated: CASSYPQTEAFF.

The genes are TRBV24-1 and TRBJ2-2; weak D call: TRBD2 (6 bases). CDR1 is KGHDR, CDR2 SFDVKD, per germline. Trimming took 9 bases from V and 5 from J, leaving 18 bases between them. This CDR3 spans 15 amino acids. The CDR3 DNA reads TGTGCCACCCCCAGACCAAGCGCGGGAACCGGGGAGCTGTTTTTT. Its translation is CATPRPSAGTGELFF.

The chain couples TRBV5-6 to TRBJ1-4; a possible D gene is TRBD1 (5 bases). V was trimmed by 4 bases and J by 1 base, leaving 20 bases between them. The germline V gene encodes CDR1 SGHDT and CDR2 YYEEEE. The CDR3 is made up of 18 amino acids. The CDR3 nucleotides are TGTGCCAGCAGCCCCAGGGACTCCCTGGGCCGAACTAATGAAAAACTGTTTTTT. It codes for CASSPRDSLGRTNEKLFF.

The CDR3 region has the DNA TGTGCCAGCAGTTTAGGAGGAAGTGGGGGCAATCAGCCCCAGCATTTT. Amino acid sequence: CASSLGGSGGNQPQHF. The rearrangement links TRBV28 to TRBJ1-5; D remains ambiguous. There are 16 residues in the CDR3. Trimming left V 2 bases short and J 2 bases short, with 13 bases between. The germline gives CDR1 MDHEN, CDR2 SYDVKM.

The chain joins TRBV20-1 to TRBJ1-6, with a tentative D call TRBD1 (6 bases). The CDR3 has 11 residues. Deletions cut 5 bases from V and 14 bases from J, with 13 bases between. Germline CDR1 is DFQATT and CDR2 is SNEGSKA (reference sequence). The CDR3 DNA sequence: TGCAGTGCTCCCCACAGGGTTGCCCTCCACTTT. The encoded protein is CSAPHRVALHF.

The chain is built from TRBV7-2 and TRBJ2-7; 7 bases agree with TRBD1. The V segment lost 5 bases and the J segment 3 bases; nucleotides outside the gene matches: 7. The CDR3 runs 14 residues. Germline assignment: CDR1 SGHTA and CDR2 FQGNSA. CDR3 sequence (DNA): TGTGCCAGCAGCGACAGGGAGAGGGGCTACGAGCAGTACTTC. Its protein is CASSDRERGYEQYF.